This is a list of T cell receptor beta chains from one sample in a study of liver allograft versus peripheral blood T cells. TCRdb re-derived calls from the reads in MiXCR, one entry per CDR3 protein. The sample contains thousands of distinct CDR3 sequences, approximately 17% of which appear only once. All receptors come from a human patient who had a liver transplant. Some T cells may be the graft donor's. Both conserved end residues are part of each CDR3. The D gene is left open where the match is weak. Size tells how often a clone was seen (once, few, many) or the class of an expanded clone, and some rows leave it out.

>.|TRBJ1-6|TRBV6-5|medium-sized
TGTGCCAGCAGTTACTCGCCCGCGAGCTCCTATAATTCACCCCTCCACTTT
CASSYSPASSYNSPLHF
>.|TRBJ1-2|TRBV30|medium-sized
TGTGCCTGCACTCAGGGAGTTAGGTATGGCTACACCTTC
CACTQGVRYGYTF
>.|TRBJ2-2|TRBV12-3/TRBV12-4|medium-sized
TGTGCCAGCAGTTTCCTCGAGAGCGGGGAGCTGTTTTTT
CASSFLESGELFF
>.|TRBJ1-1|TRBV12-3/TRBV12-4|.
TGTGCCAGCAGTTTACAGAACACTGAAGCTTTCTTT
CASSLQNTEAFF
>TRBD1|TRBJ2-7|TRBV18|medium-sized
TGTGCCAGCTCACCATATACCGGGACAGGTAACTCCTACGAGCAGTACTTC
CASSPYTGTGNSYEQYF
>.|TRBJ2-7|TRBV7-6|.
TGTGCCAGCAGCTTATCTACGTCAGGGCAGCAGTACTTC
CASSLSTSGQQYF
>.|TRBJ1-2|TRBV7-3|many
TGTGCCAGCAGCGCACAACCCAGGGGTGGAGGCTACACCTTC
CASSAQPRGGGYTF
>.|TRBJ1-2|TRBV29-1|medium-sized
TGCAGCGTTGAACGGGGGTTCGGAGGCTACACCTTC
CSVERGFGGYTF
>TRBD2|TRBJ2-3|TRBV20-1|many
TGCAGTGCTACCCGGATGACAGCGGGGGGATCAGATACGCAGTATTTT
CSATRMTAGGSDTQYF
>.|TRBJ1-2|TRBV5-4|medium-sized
TGTGCCAGCAGCTTGGACCGAAGGGGCTACACCTTC
CASSLDRRGYTF
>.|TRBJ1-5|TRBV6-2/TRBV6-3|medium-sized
TGTGCCAGCAGTTACTCTACAAGCAATCAGCCCCAGCATTTT
CASSYSTSNQPQHF
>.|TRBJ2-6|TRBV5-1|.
TGCGCCAGCAGCCACGGATTCTCTGGGGCCAACGTCCTGACTTTC
CASSHGFSGANVLTF
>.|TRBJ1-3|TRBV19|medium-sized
TGTGCCAGTAGTGTAGGACGGCTCTCTGGAAACACCATATATTTT
CASSVGRLSGNTIYF
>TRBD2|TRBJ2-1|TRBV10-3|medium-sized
TGTGCCATCTCGGGGGGCTCCTACAATGAGCAGTTCTTC
CAISGGSYNEQFF
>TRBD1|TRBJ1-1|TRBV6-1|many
TGTGCCAGCAGTGGACAGGGATTCGCTGAAGCTTTCTTT
CASSGQGFAEAFF
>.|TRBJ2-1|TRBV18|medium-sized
TGTGCCAGCTCTCGCCCGGGGGCCGGAGGGAATGAGCAGTTCTTC
CASSRPGAGGNEQFF
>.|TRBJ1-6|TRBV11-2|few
TGTGCCAGCAGCTTAGGGCGGACACTCAATTCACCCCTCCACTTT
CASSLGRTLNSPLHF
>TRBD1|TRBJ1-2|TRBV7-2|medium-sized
TGTGCCAGCAGCTTAGCACCGGACAGGGGGTTTGGCTACACCTTC
CASSLAPDRGFGYTF
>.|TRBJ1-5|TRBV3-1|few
TGTGCCAGCAGCAATACCGGACTGGGCCAAAGCCAGCCCCAGCATTTT
CASSNTGLGQSQPQHF
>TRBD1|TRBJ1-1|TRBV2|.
TGTGCCAGCAGCGGAAGGCGCCAGGGGGCCGCTGACACTGAAGCTTTCTTT
CASSGRRQGAADTEAFF
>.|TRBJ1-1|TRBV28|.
TGTGCCAGCAAATCGGCAGGGAGCACTGAAGCTTTCTTT
CASKSAGSTEAFF
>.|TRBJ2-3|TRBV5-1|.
TGCGCCAGCAGCTTAATACAGGGGGGGGGCACAGATACGCAGTATTTT
CASSLIQGGGTDTQYF
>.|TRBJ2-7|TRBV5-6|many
TGTGCCAGCAGCCTCGTTCCAGTCGGTGGCGAGCAGTACTTC
CASSLVPVGGEQYF
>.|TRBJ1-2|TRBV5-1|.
TGCGCCAGCAGCTTGAGTAGGGGCCGTGGAGGCTACACCTTC
CASSLSRGRGGYTF
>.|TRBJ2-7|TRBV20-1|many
TGCAGTGCTAGGAGCGCCAGGGACTCCTACGAGCAGTACTTC
CSARSARDSYEQYF
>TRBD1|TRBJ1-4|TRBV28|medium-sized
TGTGCCAGCCATTCAGGGGGTGGGGCAACTAATGAAAAACTGTTTTTT
CASHSGGGATNEKLFF
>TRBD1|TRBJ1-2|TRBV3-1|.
TGTGCCAGCAGCCTTACGGACAGGGAATACTATGGCTACACCTTC
CASSLTDREYYGYTF
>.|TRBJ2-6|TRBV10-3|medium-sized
TGTGCCATCAGTGAGTCCGTGAGTTTCTCTGGGGCCAACGTCCTGACTTTC
CAISESVSFSGANVLTF
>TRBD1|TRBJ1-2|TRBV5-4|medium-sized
TGTGCCAGCAGCCCGACAGGGTTTAACTATGGCTACACCTTC
CASSPTGFNYGYTF